The rows below give T cell receptor beta chains drawn from one sample of a study of beta chain features in type 1 diabetes. Assay: immunoSEQ multiplex PCR; the TCRdb copy retains only in-frame clones and omits some. The table lists tens of thousands of clones, 69% of them singletons. Sequenced sample: Tregs from blood. These TCRs come from a man between 18 and 29 years old with type 1 diabetes. CDR3s include the opening cysteine and the closing phenylalanine or tryptophan.

V gene	J gene	CDR3 protein
TRBV5-4	TRBJ2-1	CASSLVPGTSGNEQFF
TRBV2	TRBJ2-7	CAGRGAGASYEQYF
TRBV29-1	TRBJ1-2	CSVVPGKDGYTF
TRBV28	TRBJ2-4	CASRGTSGRAKNIQYF
TRBV10-3	TRBJ2-1	CAISVSPDNNEQFF
TRBV11-2	TRBJ2-4	CASSLEAGNIQYF
TRBV5-4	TRBJ2-7	CASSSREVYEQYF
TRBV28	TRBJ1-1	CASAGVVLKAFF
TRBV21-1	TRBJ2-2	CASSKVVTEFYTGELFF
TRBV7-9	TRBJ1-1	CASSLNRGNTEAFF
TRBV28	TRBJ1-4	CASRWTGSEKLFF
TRBV18	TRBJ1-4	CASSLSREVNEKLFF
TRBV7-2	TRBJ2-7	CASSARQAGSEQYF
TRBV5-1	TRBJ1-5	CASSRTGAGNQPQHF
TRBV10-2	TRBJ2-5	CASRGTGPKTQYF
TRBV5-1	TRBJ2-1	CASSSGPGGYNEQFF
TRBV6-5	TRBJ2-7	CASRAQGPYEQYF
TRBV6-5	TRBJ2-7	CASSYSIRVREQYF
TRBV14	TRBJ1-6	CASSPGQGNSPLHF
TRBV7-2	TRBJ2-3	CASSLSWPDTQYF
TRBV7-9	TRBJ2-2	CASSLEGLPPTGELFF
TRBV7-2	TRBJ2-3	CASSQGRGAGVDTQYF
TRBV27	TRBJ2-3	CATGTGVLRTDTQYF